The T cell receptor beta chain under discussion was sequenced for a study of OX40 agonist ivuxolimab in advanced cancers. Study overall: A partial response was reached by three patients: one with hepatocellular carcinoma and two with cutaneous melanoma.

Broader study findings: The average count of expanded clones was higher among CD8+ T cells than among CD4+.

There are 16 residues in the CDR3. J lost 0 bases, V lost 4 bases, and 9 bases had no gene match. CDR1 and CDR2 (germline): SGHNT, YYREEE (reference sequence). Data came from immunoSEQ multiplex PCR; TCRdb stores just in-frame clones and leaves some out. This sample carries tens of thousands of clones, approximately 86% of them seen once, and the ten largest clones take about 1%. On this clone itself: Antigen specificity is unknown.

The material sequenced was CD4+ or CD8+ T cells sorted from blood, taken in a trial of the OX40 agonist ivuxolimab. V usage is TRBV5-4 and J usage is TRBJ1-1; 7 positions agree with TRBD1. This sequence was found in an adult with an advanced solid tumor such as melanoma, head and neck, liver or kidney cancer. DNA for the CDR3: TGTGCCAGCAGCCGCCTGACAGGGAGCATGAACACTGAAGCTTTCTTT. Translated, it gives CASSRLTGSMNTEAFF.